The T cell receptor (beta chain) described here comes from a study of identical twins. The CDR3 is 16 amino acids. V was trimmed by 6 bases and J by 0 bases, leaving 15 bases between them. One entry per CDR3 protein results from TCRdb running MiXCR on the 5' RACE reads. The sample lists around 220,000 distinct CDR3 sequences, under 12% occurring once. The chain couples TRBV12-3 or TRBV12-4 to TRBJ2-1, with D hard to call. Sequenced sample: memory T cells sorted from blood. The TCR sequence derives from a man aged 45-65 years in good health. This CDR3 is CASSPLVGSSYNEQFF. The DNA of the CDR3 is TGTGCCAGCAGCCCCCTGGTCGGCAGCTCCTACAATGAGCAGTTCTTC.